The next 19 T cell receptor beta chains were all read from a single sample in a study of T cells in Graves' hyperthyroidism and ophthalmopathy. RNA transcripts yielded amplified TCR beta CDR3 regions. Carried out on the TCR CDR3, a first-round RT-PCR used the HTBI primer set. TCRdb recomputed calls from the multiplex PCR reads with MiXCR, one row per CDR3 protein. The sample carries about 480,000 distinct CDR3 sequences, roughly an eighth recorded once. Material for sequencing was blood. These receptors were collected from a woman in her late teens or twenties with Graves' hyperthyroidism.

CDR3 in amino acids: CASSEGTVYEQYF. The CDR3 coding sequence is TGCGCCAGCAGTGAGGGTACCGTCTACGAGCAGTACTTC. The chain links TRBV10-1 to TRBJ2-7; D not resolved. The V end lost 2 bases, the J end lost 3 bases, and 8 bases lay between the germline ends. This CDR3 region has 13 residues. CDR1 is WNHNN, CDR2 SYGVQD, per germline (reference sequence).

This chain links TRBV6-1 with TRBJ2-7, with 15 bases aligning to TRBD2. In germline, CDR1 is MNHNS, CDR2 SASEGT. The CDR3 loop spans 17 amino acids. Trimming took 6 bases from V and 7 from J; bases not matched to a gene: 13. CDR3 in amino acids: CASSLGLAGGRRGEQYF. In DNA form, the CDR3 reads TGTGCCAGCAGCCTCGGACTAGCGGGAGGGCGACGGGGTGAGCAGTACTTC.

This clonotype was observed at least ten times. The chain has TRBV20-1 and TRBJ1-1; D is unclear. This CDR3 has 12 residues. The V end was cut by 6 bases, the J end by 1 base, with 9 bases between. CDR1 and CDR2 (germline): DFQATT, SNEGSKA (reference sequence). In DNA form, the CDR3 reads TGCAGTGCGTTCGAGGGGAACACTGAAGCTTTCTTT. Protein sequence: CSAFEGNTEAFF.

This clonotype was seen many times. This chain connects TRBV7-2 to TRBJ1-1; D not certain. The CDR3 covers 11 residues. Germline CDR1 reads SGHTA; CDR2 reads FQGNSA. Trimming took off 4 bases at V and 5 bases at J, with 5 bases between the two ends. The CDR3 DNA sequence: TGTGCCAGCAGCTCAAAGACTGAAGCTTTCTTT. This codes for CASSSKTEAFF.

This clonotype was counted at least ten times. The rearrangement joins TRBV30 to TRBJ2-7; D is perhaps TRBD1 or TRBD2 (5 bases each). The V end was cut by 0 bases, the J end by 7 bases, with 19 bases between. This CDR3 spans 15 amino acids. The germline V gene has CDR1 GTSNPN and CDR2 SVGIG (reference sequence). CDR3 coding DNA: TGTGCCTGGAGTGTAGAGGGGCAGGGCGGGCGTGAGCAGTACTTC. The encoded protein is CAWSVEGQGGREQYF.

This clonotype was seen repeatedly, ten times or more. V gene TRBV18 combines with J gene TRBJ2-5; D is unclear. The CDR3 has 16 residues. The V and J ends lost 5 bases and 1 base respectively, with 17 bases between them. The germline V gene encodes CDR1 KGHSH and CDR2 LQKENI. The CDR3 region has the DNA TGTGCCAGCTCAACAAGGCCGGGCGCTGCCCAAGAGACCCAGTACTTC. Protein product: CASSTRPGAAQETQYF.

The table lists this clonotype with many counts. The chain recombines TRBV12-5 with TRBJ2-7, with TRBD1 matching 9 bases. The J segment lost 4 bases and the V segment lost 5 bases, leaving 3 bases of the junction unmatched. The CDR3 has 13 residues. Germline V gene data show CDR1 as LGHNT and CDR2 as FRNRAP. This CDR3 reads CASGPDRGYEQYF. In DNA form, the CDR3 reads TGTGCTAGTGGTCCGGACAGGGGTTACGAGCAGTACTTC.

The sample holds a few counts of this clonotype. V and J are TRBV5-4 and TRBJ2-5, with a tentative D call TRBD2 (6 bases). Germline assignment: CDR1 SGHNT and CDR2 YYREEE (reference sequence). V dropped 4 bases and J dropped 1 base, with 11 bases sitting between them. The CDR3 length is 14 residues. The DNA of the CDR3 is TGTGCCAGCAGCCCGGGACTGTCCCAAGAGACCCAGTACTTC. Translating gives CASSPGLSQETQYF.

The sample holds many counts of this clonotype. The chain carries TRBV9 and TRBJ2-7; D unclear. V was trimmed by 0 bases and J by 4 bases, leaving 14 bases between them. CDR3 length equals 15 residues. Looked up from germline, CDR1 is SGDLS and CDR2 is YYNGEE. CDR3 protein: CASSVEPKPGYEQYF. CDR3 sequence (DNA): TGTGCCAGCAGCGTAGAACCGAAGCCAGGATACGAGCAGTACTTC.

This clonotype came up many times. V and J are TRBV14 and TRBJ2-3; TRBD1 is a possible D gene (6 bases). The CDR3 totals 16 residues. CDR1 and CDR2 (germline): SGHDN, FVKESK. V was pared by 1 base and J by 7 bases, with 18 bases between. In DNA, the CDR3 is TGTGCCAGCAGCCAAGCCGGGAAGACAGGATTAAATACGCAGTATTTT. This sequence encodes CASSQAGKTGLNTQYF.

Notes on this clonotype: It may be a read error: a sequence one base away is much more abundant. This chain links TRBV7-9 with TRBJ2-1, with 7 bases identical to TRBD1. V trimming: 6 bases; J trimming: 5 bases; junction bases outside the gene matches: 1. Looked up from germline, CDR1 is SEHNR and CDR2 is FQNEAQ (reference sequence). This CDR3 is 12 amino acids long. This CDR3 reads CASRTGNNEQFF. CDR3 coding DNA: TGTGCCAGCAGGACAGGGAACAATGAGCAGTTCTTC. The variable domain in full, completed from reference TRBV7-9 and TRBJ2-1, reads DTGVSQNPRHKITKRGQNVTFRCDPISEHNRLYWYRQTLGQGPEFLTYFQNEAQLEKSRLLSDRFSAERPKGSFSTLEIQRTEQGDSAMYLCASRTGNNEQFFGPGTRLTVL.

This clonotype was observed many times. The V and J genes are TRBV10-3 and TRBJ2-5, with 8 bases matching TRBD2. Trimming took 0 bases from V and 3 from J; bases not matched to a gene: 6. CDR1 ENHRY and CDR2 SYGVKD come from the germline V gene. The CDR3 is 16 amino acids. CDR3 protein: CAISESIGRGEETQYF. DNA for the CDR3: TGTGCCATCAGTGAGTCGATCGGGAGGGGGGAAGAGACCCAGTACTTC.

The chain is built from TRBV7-4 and TRBJ2-7; 9 bases match TRBD1. The germline gives CDR1 SGHVT, CDR2 SQSDAQ. The CDR3 sequence is 20 residues long. J lost 3 bases, V lost 5 bases, and 23 bases had no gene match. The CDR3 reads CASSLRTGERKKGGSYEQYV. In nucleotides, the CDR3 is TGTGCCAGCAGCCTCCGGACAGGGGAAAGAAAAAAAGGAGGGAGCTACGAGCAGTACGTC.

The chain combines TRBV28 with TRBJ2-1, with D perhaps matching TRBD2 (8 bases). Trimming stripped 3 bases from V and 3 bases from J, with 18 bases between. The CDR3 is made up of 17 amino acids. The germline V gene encodes CDR1 MDHEN and CDR2 SYDVKM. The CDR3 here is CASSFSGGLEGYNEQFF. CDR3 coding DNA: TGTGCCAGCAGTTTCTCAGGGGGACTAGAGGGCTACAATGAGCAGTTCTTC.

The sample holds a few counts of this clonotype. CDR3 DNA: TGTGCCAGCAGTTATCGAGCGCCAGCCCTTTACAATGAGCAGTTCTTC. Translated: CASSYRAPALYNEQFF. The V call is TRBV6-5, the J call TRBJ2-1; D uncertain. The CDR3 loop spans 16 amino acids. Deletions cut 3 bases from V and 4 bases from J, with 16 bases between. Per the germline V gene, CDR1 is MNHEY and CDR2 is SVGAGI.

This chain links TRBV7-3 with TRBJ1-1, with D unclear. CDR1 and CDR2 from the germline V gene are SGHTA and FQGTGA. There are 12 residues in the CDR3. Trimming stripped 2 bases from V and 8 bases from J, with 9 bases between. CDR3 sequence: CASSLGQSEAFF. The DNA for the CDR3 is TGTGCCAGCAGCTTAGGGCAGTCAGAAGCTTTCTTT.

This clonotype was seen many times. V gene TRBV30 combines with J gene TRBJ2-4; maybe TRBD2 (6 bases). This CDR3 has 14 residues. CDR1 and CDR2 from the germline V gene are GTSNPN and SVGIG (reference sequence). V lost 5 bases to trimming and J lost 6 bases, with 17 bases between them. CDR3 in amino acids: CAWEAWGGPNIQYF. Here the CDR3 DNA reads TGTGCCTGGGAAGCTTGGGGAGGCCCAAACATTCAGTACTTC.

This clonotype was observed many times. The CDR3 sequence is CASSLGGQARGYGYTF. CDR3 nucleotide sequence: TGCGCCAGCAGCTTGGGGGGACAGGCTCGAGGCTATGGCTACACCTTC. The chain links TRBV5-1 to TRBJ1-2; the match to TRBD1 covers 8 bases. J lost 4 bases, V lost 0 bases, and 8 bases had no gene match. This CDR3 is built from 16 residues. Germline V gene lookup returns CDR1 SGHRS and CDR2 YFSETQ.

Turning to this clonotype: The junction does not match germline at one end; this may be a read error. The chain is built from TRBV19 and TRBJ2-1; 7 bases align to TRBD1. Germline V gene data show CDR1 as LNHDA and CDR2 as SQIVND (reference sequence). The CDR3 extends over 16 amino acids. This CDR3 reads CASSRFLGGSYNAQFF. CDR3 bases: TGTGCCAGTAGTAGGTTCTTAGGGGGCTCCTACAATGCGCAGTTCTTC.